Listed here are 26 T cell receptor beta chains from one sample, sequenced in a study of T cell responses to AZD1222 COVID-19 vaccine. The assay was immunoSEQ multiplex PCR, and TCRdb's table has in-frame clones only and misses some. The sample lists tens of thousands of clones, roughly 86% occurring once. This specimen consisted of peripheral blood, obtained on day 0 of AZD1222 vaccination. The receptors derive from an adult in good health.

The chain combines TRBV5-1 with TRBJ2-1; D is possibly TRBD2 (5 bases). This CDR3 spans 15 amino acids. The V and J ends lost 4 bases and 5 bases respectively, with 16 bases between them. The germline V gene has CDR1 SGHRS and CDR2 YFSETQ. For the CDR3, the DNA is TGCGCCAGCAGCCCGGATTTCATCGGGGACAATGAGCAGTTCTTC. Amino acid sequence: CASSPDFIGDNEQFF.

The J gene is TRBJ1-1, the V gene TRBV4-1, with no clear D. V gave up 1 base and J gave up 5 bases, with 8 bases separating them. CDR1 MGHRA and CDR2 YSYEKL come from the germline V gene. CDR3 length equals 13 residues. CDR3 region: CASSQGPGTEAFF. CDR3 coding DNA: TGCGCCAGCAGCCAAGGGCCGGGGACTGAAGCTTTCTTT.

The chain employs TRBV11-2 and TRBJ2-5, with D uncertain. Germline values: CDR1 SGHAT, CDR2 FQNNGV. Trimming left V 0 bases short and J 4 bases short, with 3 bases between. CDR3 size: 12 residues. The CDR3 region is CASSLDVETQYF. CDR3 sequence (DNA): TGTGCCAGCAGCTTAGATGTAGAGACCCAGTACTTC.

The rearrangement uses TRBV29-1 and TRBJ2-2, with D perhaps matching TRBD1 (8 bases). The V gene lost 3 bases and the J gene lost 5 bases, with 19 bases spanning the gap. This CDR3 has 16 amino acids. Germline V gene sequence: CDR1 SQVTM, CDR2 ANQGSEA. The CDR3, as DNA: TGCAGCGTTGAGGACGACAGGGGAGGGTATACCGGGGAGCTGTTTTTT. Translation: CSVEDDRGGYTGELFF.

The chain recombines TRBV2 with TRBJ2-1; 15 bases line up with TRBD2. Trimming cost V 6 bases and J 0 bases; bases outside gene matches: 6. In germline, CDR1 is SNHLY, CDR2 FYNNEI. The CDR3 has 18 residues. DNA for the CDR3: TGTGCCAGCAGGGGGACTAGCGGGAGGCCTAGCTCCTACAATGAGCAGTTCTTC. Encoded protein: CASRGTSGRPSSYNEQFF.

The chain recombines TRBV18 with TRBJ2-5; D may be TRBD1 (5 bases). The germline V and J ends were trimmed by 3 bases and 4 bases, with 12 bases remaining between them. Germline CDR1 KGHSH, CDR2 LQKENI. The CDR3 is made up of 14 amino acids. CDR3 bases: TGTGCCAGCTCACCCGTACCAGGGCTAGAGACCCAGTACTTC. Residues: CASSPVPGLETQYF.

This chain joins TRBV27 and TRBJ1-1; TRBD1 matches 8 bases. Looked up from germline, CDR1 is MNHEY and CDR2 is SMNVEV (reference sequence). This CDR3 spans 15 amino acids. Germline trimming cut 5 bases from V and 0 bases from J; bases unmatched to any gene: 5. The CDR3 sequence: CASSGPGGVNTEAFF. The CDR3 coding sequence is TGTGCCAGCAGTGGCCCAGGGGGCGTGAACACTGAAGCTTTCTTT.

The chain employs TRBV6-1 and TRBJ2-1; 8 bases fit TRBD2. Unmatched junction bases numbered 6, after V lost 4 bases and J lost 1 base. Looked up from germline, CDR1 is MNHNS and CDR2 is SASEGT. The CDR3 contains 16 residues. Here the CDR3 DNA reads TGTGCCAGCAGTGCCTACAGCGGGAGTTCCTACAATGAGCAGTTCTTC. This encodes CASSAYSGSSYNEQFF.

This clone was observed a single time. This rearrangement joins TRBV15 to TRBJ1-4, with a weak D call TRBD1 (5 bases). Germline CDR1 and CDR2: LNHNV and YYDKDF (reference sequence). Trimming took 3 bases from V and 2 from J, leaving 10 bases between them. CDR3 length equals 15 residues. The CDR3: CATSSVQVTNEKLFF. In DNA form, the CDR3 reads TGTGCCACCAGCAGTGTACAGGTGACTAATGAAAAACTGTTTTTT.

The CDR3 here is CASSLVLGNEQYF. CDR3 sequence (DNA): TGCGCCAGCAGCTTGGTTTTAGGTAACGAGCAGTACTTC. V is TRBV5-1 and J is TRBJ2-7; D is unresolved. The CDR3 is 13 amino acids. The V and J ends lost 0 bases and 5 bases respectively, with 9 bases between them. Germline V gives CDR1 SGHRS, CDR2 YFSETQ.

V is TRBV6-5 and J is TRBJ1-1; no definite D call. The CDR3 spans 15 residues. Germline V gene lookup returns CDR1 MNHEY and CDR2 SVGAGI. Trimming pared 3 bases from V and 3 bases from J, leaving 14 bases between. The DNA of the CDR3 is TGTGCCAGCAGTTATTCCCAGGAGAGGGACACTGAAGCTTTCTTT. Translation: CASSYSQERDTEAFF.

The chain combines TRBV25-1 with TRBJ1-1, with D perhaps matching TRBD1 (5 bases). The CDR3 contains 12 residues. The V end lost 1 base, the J end lost 9 bases, and 9 bases lay between the germline ends. CDR1 is MGHDK, CDR2 SYGVNS, per germline. CDR3 in DNA: TGTGCCAGCAGTGAATTTTCGGGGCAAGCTTTCTTT. Amino acids: CASSEFSGQAFF.

V and J are TRBV7-2 and TRBJ2-7; D is uncertain. The CDR3 is 14 residues long. V was shortened by 1 base and J by 6 bases, with 13 bases between the two germline ends. Per the germline V gene, CDR1 is SGHTA and CDR2 is FQGNSA. The CDR3 sequence: CASSLEARLSEQYF. CDR3 sequence (DNA): TGTGCCAGCAGCTTAGAGGCTAGACTCTCCGAGCAGTACTTC.

Only a few counts were recorded for this clone. The chain has TRBV5-1 and TRBJ2-1; 10 bases are shared with TRBD2. The CDR3 runs to 18 residues. Germline assignment: CDR1 SGHRS and CDR2 YFSETQ. With 4 bases clipped from V and 7 bases from J, the junction kept 17 bases outside the gene matches. The chain's CDR3 is CASSQASGSRIVENEQFF. The CDR3, as DNA: TGCGCCAGCAGCCAGGCTAGCGGGAGCCGAATCGTGGAGAATGAGCAGTTCTTC.

The chain uses TRBV5-6 and TRBJ2-7, with TRBD1 matching over 7 bases. The CDR3 loop spans 14 amino acids. Germline V gene data show CDR1 as SGHDT and CDR2 as YYEEEE. Trimming cost V 3 bases and J 0 bases; bases outside gene matches: 3. The CDR3 region has the DNA TGTGCCAGCAGCTCGACAGGGTTCTCCTACGAGCAGTACTTC. Amino acid sequence: CASSSTGFSYEQYF.

V and J are TRBV7-9 and TRBJ2-2; TRBD1 aligns across 9 bases. The junction had 10 bases not matched to a gene; V was cut back by 6 bases and J by 5 bases. The CDR3 totals 16 residues. Germline V gene lookup returns CDR1 SEHNR and CDR2 FQNEAQ (reference sequence). The CDR3 nucleotides are TGTGCCAGCAGAGACACAGGGGGCGGTTTGACCGGGGAGCTGTTTTTT. Residues: CASRDTGGGLTGELFF.

This chain uses TRBV7-9 with TRBJ2-1, with D perhaps matching TRBD2 (6 bases). Germline V CDR1 and CDR2: SEHNR, FQNEAQ (reference sequence). The CDR3 has 13 residues. The V end lost 7 bases, the J end lost 7 bases, and 14 bases lay between the germline ends. CDR3 sequence: CASTLGGRNEQFF. The CDR3 nucleotides are TGTGCCAGCACATTGGGGGGTAGGAATGAGCAGTTCTTC.

The chain joins TRBV27 to TRBJ1-1; D remains ambiguous. Trimming took off 10 bases at V and 0 bases at J, with 15 bases between the two ends. This CDR3 has 14 residues. From germline, CDR1 is MNHEY and CDR2 SMNVEV (reference sequence). CDR3: CATWAGFMNTEAFF. The CDR3 DNA reads TGTGCCACTTGGGCAGGTTTTATGAACACTGAAGCTTTCTTT.

The chain has TRBV20-1 and TRBJ2-1; D remains unclear. Germline CDR1 reads DFQATT; CDR2 reads SNEGSKA (reference sequence). V shed 5 bases and J shed 5 bases, with 7 bases lying between them. The CDR3 contains 11 residues. CDR3 protein: CSAGQNNEQFF. CDR3 coding DNA: TGCAGTGCTGGGCAGAACAATGAGCAGTTCTTC.

The CDR3, as DNA: TGTGCCACCAGTGATTTGCCGGGACAAAAGTACAATGAGCAGTTCTTC. Translation: CATSDLPGQKYNEQFF. This chain connects TRBV24-1 to TRBJ2-1; tentative D call: TRBD1 (6 bases). Germline assignment: CDR1 KGHDR and CDR2 SFDVKD. The CDR3 sequence is 16 residues long. V shed 0 bases and J shed 4 bases, with 12 bases lying between them.

CDR3 amino acids: CASGFEGSNTIYF. In DNA form, the CDR3 reads TGTGCCAGCGGTTTTGAGGGTTCGAACACCATATATTTT. V usage is TRBV6-5 and J usage is TRBJ1-3; D ambiguous. The CDR3 is 13 residues long. Germline loops: CDR1 MNHEY, CDR2 SVGAGI. Trimming shortened V by 8 bases and J by 7 bases, and 15 bases separated the two germline ends.

V is TRBV7-2 and J is TRBJ1-2, with a possible D match to TRBD1 (5 bases). The germline V gene has CDR1 SGHTA and CDR2 FQGNSA. This CDR3 contains 15 residues. V was cut by 0 bases and J by 4 bases, with 12 bases left in between. CDR3 nucleotides: TGTGCCAGCAGCTTAGCGCAGGGTAGGGTCTATGGCTACACCTTC. Translated, it gives CASSLAQGRVYGYTF.

The CDR3 is CASTRAHRQNYGYTF. The CDR3 DNA reads as TGTGCCAGCACTAGGGCCCATCGACAAAACTATGGCTACACCTTC. This sequence joins TRBV6-5 and TRBJ1-2; D unresolved. CDR1 is MNHEY, CDR2 SVGAGI, per germline. The CDR3 consists of 15 residues. Deletions cut 7 bases from V and 2 bases from J, with 17 bases between.

V is TRBV28 and J is TRBJ1-1; D remains unclear. Germline CDR1 reads MDHEN; CDR2 reads SYDVKM. Between the trimmed V and J ends, which lost 6 bases and 5 bases, there was a span of 16 bases. This CDR3 comprises 14 residues. DNA for the CDR3: TGTGCCAGCAGGAAGACCGTGGGAGGGACTGAAGCTTTCTTT. It codes for CASRKTVGGTEAFF.

The rearrangement uses TRBV6-6 and TRBJ1-3; 7 bases are shared with TRBD1. The J segment lost 0 bases and the V segment lost 5 bases, leaving 7 bases of the junction unmatched. The CDR3 sequence is 16 residues long. The germline gives CDR1 MNHNY, CDR2 SVGAGI (reference sequence). The CDR3 region is CASSRGTDISGNTIYF. Here the CDR3 DNA reads TGTGCCAGCAGTCGCGGGACAGACATCTCTGGAAACACCATATATTTT.

Only one count was recorded for this clone. J is TRBJ1-2 and V is TRBV7-2; 7 bases are a match to TRBD1. The CDR3 runs to 13 residues. Germline V gives CDR1 SGHTA, CDR2 FQGNSA. Losses at the gene ends were 2 bases for V and 9 bases for J; bases not matched to a gene: 6. CDR3 loop: CASSLTGENRYTF. The CDR3 DNA reads TGTGCCAGCAGCTTAACAGGGGAAAACCGCTACACCTTC.